The present T cell receptor (beta chain) was sequenced within a study of T cell responses to AZD1222 COVID-19 vaccine. Study-wide results and limits: Spike was spanned by vaccine-associated CD4 TCRs, which were dominant at 160-218 and 743-854. The breadth and depth of Spike-specific TCRs increased once two AZD1222 doses had been given. Reportedly, nearly half of unique spike TCRs recognized epitopes outside B.1.351/B.1.1.7 mutations.

Libraries were prepared by immunoSEQ multiplex PCR; TCRdb keeps only in-frame clonotypes and omits some of them. Of some 110,000 clones detected, 75% to 90% appear once; the ten largest clones hold almost 4.5%. The sample holds a few counts of this clone. The antigen is not known. In germline, CDR1 is MNHEY, CDR2 SVGAGI. The CDR3 contains 15 residues. V was clipped by 6 bases and J by 2 bases; unmatched bases: 9. The sample consisted of peripheral blood, taken 28 days after the second AZD1222 dose. The sequence was collected from an adult who received the AZD1222 COVID-19 vaccine. V and J are TRBV6-5 and TRBJ1-2; 7 positions match TRBD1. CDR3 sequence (DNA): TGTGCCAGCAGGGACGTACAGGGGCCCAACTATGGCTACACCTTC. It translates to CASRDVQGPNYGYTF.